The T cell receptor beta chain described here comes from a study of technical replicates of blood from a handful of donors. Produced via immunoSEQ multiplex PCR; TCRdb's table is partial and in-frame only. The profile covers 55,000 to 70,000 clones, with nearly 90% appearing a single time and about 5% taken by the ten largest. The sequenced sample was PBMCs. The clonotype comes from a human donor in good health. Some clones in this sample may be carry-over from other donors' samples.

CDR3 in DNA: TGTGCCAGCAGTGGGACAGGGAACAGGGGCTACACCTTC. Its protein product is CASSGTGNRGYTF. This chain links TRBV6-5 with TRBJ1-2; 9 bases line up with TRBD1. Germline V CDR1 and CDR2: MNHEY, SVGAGI. V was pared by 5 bases and J by 8 bases, with 6 bases of the junction left unmatched. The CDR3 has 13 amino acids.